This entry lists 20 T cell receptor beta chains sequenced from one sample in a study of identical twins. TCRdb reanalysed the 5' RACE reads using MiXCR and keeps one entry per CDR3 protein. The sample consists of around 250,000 distinct CDR3 sequences, 5.5% to 7.5% of them appearing once. These same data were also listed under a study on T cells expressing NK-cell markers.

Material: CD8+ T cells sorted from blood. The receptor source for this set is a woman in her late teens or twenties in good health.

The sample holds a few counts of this clonotype. The chain combines TRBV7-6 with TRBJ1-1; TRBD1 aligns across 7 bases. CDR3 length equals 16 residues. Looked up from germline, CDR1 is SGHVS and CDR2 is FNYEAQ. V shed 1 base and J 6 bases; nucleotides not matched to a gene: 11. CDR3 bases: TGTGCCAGCAGCTTAGGGGGGACAGCGACGAAAGCTGAAGCTTTCTTT. This codes for CASSLGGTATKAEAFF.

This chain links TRBV10-1 with TRBJ2-5, with D possibly TRBD1 on 6 matching bases. With 2 bases removed from V and 9 bases from J, the gap between germline ends came to 13 bases. The CDR3 spans 13 residues. Germline-derived CDR1 and CDR2 are WNHNN and SYGVQD (reference sequence). In DNA form, the CDR3 reads TGCGCCAGCAGTGAGCTTCCACAGGGTCCCCAGTACTTC. It yields the protein CASSELPQGPQYF.

In its sample, this clonotype was seen a few times. The rearrangement links TRBV7-9 to TRBJ2-2; the D is unclear. This CDR3 spans 16 amino acids. Trimming removed 5 bases at V and 1 base at J, with 14 bases between. CDR1 and CDR2 (germline): SEHNR, FQNEAQ (reference sequence). The CDR3 reads CASSPQNTLNTGELFF. The CDR3, as DNA: TGTGCCAGCAGCCCCCAGAACACATTGAACACCGGGGAGCTGTTTTTT.

This clonotype was seen ten or more times. This chain connects TRBV6-1 to TRBJ2-7; D is possibly TRBD2 (5 bases). CDR3 length: 15 amino acids. Trimming removed 6 bases at V and 1 base at J, with 16 bases between. The V gene's germline CDR1 is MNHNS and CDR2 SASEGT. The CDR3 loop is CASSETGLPSYEQYF. The CDR3 DNA follows: TGTGCCAGCAGCGAAACTGGACTCCCTTCCTACGAGCAGTACTTC.

This clonotype has at least ten counts. V usage is TRBV20-1 and J usage is TRBJ1-2; D not certain. The CDR3 contains 12 residues. Trimming stripped 0 bases from V and 7 bases from J, with 9 bases between. Germline CDR1 and CDR2: DFQATT and SNEGSKA (reference sequence). CDR3 coding DNA: TGCAGTGCTAGAGAGAGGGAGGGTGGCTACACCTTC. Protein sequence: CSAREREGGYTF.

Many counts were recorded for this clonotype. The chain couples TRBV29-1 to TRBJ1-2; 8 bases are a match to TRBD1. The CDR3 is made up of 17 amino acids. In germline, CDR1 is SQVTM, CDR2 ANQGSEA. The V segment lost 7 bases and the J segment 0 bases; nucleotides outside the gene matches: 16. The CDR3 loop is CSAWGPGQATPNYGYTF. In DNA, the CDR3 is TGCAGCGCGTGGGGGCCGGGACAGGCGACCCCTAACTATGGCTACACCTTC.

This clonotype was seen more than once but under ten times. The V call is TRBV5-1, the J call TRBJ2-5; no clear D. Trimming took off 4 bases at V and 9 bases at J, with 22 bases between the two ends. CDR3 length equals 15 residues. CDR1 and CDR2 (germline): SGHRS, YFSETQ. The CDR3 sequence is CASSPAVTPMVAQYF. Here the CDR3 DNA reads TGCGCCAGCAGCCCGGCGGTAACCCCAATGGTGGCCCAGTACTTC.

This clonotype was observed many times. This chain connects TRBV12-3 or TRBV12-4 to TRBJ1-2, with unresolved D. V gave up 6 bases and J gave up 5 bases, with 10 bases separating them. The CDR3 loop spans 12 amino acids. DNA for the CDR3: TGTGCCAGCAGAGAAAGGGTTTATGGCTACACCTTC. Amino acids: CASRERVYGYTF.

The chain couples TRBV27 to TRBJ2-5; D possibly corresponds to TRBD1 (5 bases). Deletions cut 5 bases from V and 5 bases from J, with 12 bases between. Per the germline V gene, CDR1 is MNHEY and CDR2 is SMNVEV (reference sequence). This CDR3 is 13 amino acids long. The CDR3 protein is CASSPSGYETQYF. In nucleotides, the CDR3 is TGTGCCAGCAGTCCATCAGGGTACGAGACCCAGTACTTC.

The genes are TRBV4-2 and TRBJ2-7; 10 bases line up with TRBD2. The CDR3 spans 16 residues. V gave up 1 base and J gave up 1 base; unmatched junction bases: 4. Germline V gene sequence: CDR1 LGHNA, CDR2 YNFKEQ. The CDR3 DNA reads TGTGCCAGCAGCCAAGCCGGACTAGCGGAATCCTACGAGCAGTACTTC. Its translation is CASSQAGLAESYEQYF.

This clonotype has ten or more counts. The J gene is TRBJ2-7, the V gene TRBV12-3 or TRBV12-4, with 9 bases matching TRBD1. The CDR3 spans 14 residues. The junction had 5 bases not matched to a gene; V was cut back by 6 bases and J by 2 bases. The CDR3 loop reads CASREGQGTYEQYF. Here the CDR3 DNA reads TGTGCCAGCAGAGAAGGACAGGGGACCTACGAGCAGTACTTC.

This chain joins TRBV9 and TRBJ2-7; 10 nucleotides align to TRBD2. The CDR3 spans 15 residues. Germline CDR1 and CDR2: SGDLS and YYNGEE. V trimming: 3 bases; J trimming: 4 bases; junction bases outside the gene matches: 7. The CDR3 here is CASSASGGALYEQYF. DNA for the CDR3: TGTGCCAGCAGCGCCAGCGGGGGGGCACTATACGAGCAGTACTTC.

Many counts were recorded for this clonotype. This chain connects TRBV6-5 to TRBJ1-1; D gene ambiguous. The CDR3 runs 12 residues. The V end was cut by 1 base, the J end by 6 bases, with 6 bases between. Per germline, CDR1 MNHEY and CDR2 SVGAGI. The CDR3: CASSYFGAEAFF. The CDR3 DNA reads as TGTGCCAGCAGTTACTTTGGCGCTGAAGCTTTCTTT.

This clonotype was seen at least ten times. The V and J genes are TRBV12-3 or TRBV12-4 and TRBJ1-2; TRBD1 matches at 10 bases. This CDR3 spans 12 amino acids. V trimming: 10 bases; J trimming: 7 bases; junction bases outside the gene matches: 6. CDR3 sequence reads: CAILGQGSGYTF. In DNA, the CDR3 is TGTGCCATCCTGGGACAGGGGTCTGGCTACACCTTC.

This clonotype was recorded many times. The chain has TRBV19 and TRBJ2-5; no definite D call. This CDR3 region has 13 residues. V was cut by 5 bases and J by 4 bases, with 11 bases left in between. Germline V gene data show CDR1 as LNHDA and CDR2 as SQIVND (reference sequence). The CDR3 sequence is CASSPLGPETQYF. CDR3 nucleotides: TGTGCCAGTAGTCCTCTCGGGCCAGAGACCCAGTACTTC.

This chain joins TRBV4-3 and TRBJ2-3; possible D gene TRBD1, 5 bases. Germline V gene lookup returns CDR1 LGHNA and CDR2 YSLEER. This CDR3 is 16 amino acids long. Trimming left V 0 bases short and J 5 bases short, with 15 bases between. The chain's CDR3 is CASSQETGSPGDTQYF. The CDR3 bases are TGCGCCAGCAGCCAAGAAACAGGCTCTCCAGGAGATACGCAGTATTTT.

This clonotype has just a few counts. This chain uses TRBV6-2 or TRBV6-3 with TRBJ2-1; TRBD2 aligns across 7 bases. In germline, CDR1 is MNHEY, CDR2 SVGEGT. The CDR3 has 16 amino acids. With 0 bases clipped from V and 2 bases from J, the junction kept 4 bases outside the gene matches. Here the CDR3 DNA reads TGTGCCAGCAGTTACTCCCCTAGCGGTACCTACAATGAGCAGTTCTTC. Its protein is CASSYSPSGTYNEQFF.

This clonotype has ten or more counts. This chain joins TRBV13 and TRBJ1-4; D is ambiguous. Germline CDR1 reads PRHDT; CDR2 reads FYEKMQ (reference sequence). V was clipped by 1 base and J by 8 bases, with 8 bases between them. The CDR3 has 13 amino acids. The CDR3 DNA reads as TGTGCCAGCAGCTTAGCGGGAAAAGAAAAACTGTTTTTT. This gives the protein CASSLAGKEKLFF.

This clonotype was seen only a few times. The chain employs TRBV27 and TRBJ2-3, with no clear D. Germline V CDR1 and CDR2: MNHEY, SMNVEV (reference sequence). This CDR3 spans 14 amino acids. V lost 5 bases and J 0 bases, leaving 9 bases between the germline ends. The CDR3: CASSLLSSTDTQYF. The CDR3 bases are TGTGCCAGCAGTCTCCTTAGTAGCACAGATACGCAGTATTTT.

The chain recombines TRBV11-2 with TRBJ2-1; 10 nucleotides line up with TRBD1. The trim removed 8 bases at V and 2 bases at J, leaving 6 bases unmatched. Germline lookup yields CDR1 SGHAT and CDR2 FQNNGV. The CDR3 totals 15 residues. This CDR3 reads CASLGTGVTYNEQFF. The CDR3 DNA reads as TGTGCCAGCCTTGGGACAGGGGTTACCTACAATGAGCAGTTCTTC.